The 30 T cell receptor beta chains listed next were all sequenced from one sample in a study of blood T cell repertoires in COVID-19 (TCRdb year 2020). Library preparation employed the immunoSEQ multiplex PCR assay. TCRdb's version of the immuneACCESS table is confined to in-frame rearrangements and falls short of the full clone set. An unresolved V gene accounts for under half of the shortfall where checked; the remainder is of unknown origin. This sample lists some 330,000 clones; 92% were detected once. The top ten clones comprise around 20% of the sample. Material: PBMCs or T cells enriched from blood (not recorded which). All receptors come from a woman aged 25 to 39 who had recovered from COVID-19.

The chain joins TRBV3-1 (or the pseudogene TRBV3-2) to TRBJ2-3, with 7 bases identical to TRBD2. V dropped 4 bases and J dropped 0; count of bases not matched to a gene: 10. Germline values: CDR1 LGHDT, CDR2 YNNKEL (reference sequence). The CDR3 has 17 residues. CDR3 in amino acids: CASSPAGGNPSTDTQYF. Written as DNA, the CDR3 is TGTGCCAGCAGCCCGGCCGGGGGGAACCCTAGCACAGATACGCAGTATTTT.

This clone was recorded only once. The chain is built from TRBV4-1 and TRBJ1-2, with D perhaps matching TRBD1 (6 bases). The CDR3 is 16 amino acids. Germline CDR1 reads MGHRA; CDR2 reads YSYEKL. Trimming shortened V by 4 bases and J by 5 bases, and 20 bases separated the two germline ends. This CDR3 is CASSPPDSRSRYGYTF. The CDR3 DNA reads TGCGCCAGCAGCCCGCCGGACAGCCGTAGTCGATATGGCTACACCTTC.

This clone was seen once. This chain connects TRBV14 to TRBJ2-3, with a possible D match to TRBD1 (5 bases). The CDR3 is 15 amino acids. CDR1 is SGHDN and CDR2 is FVKESK in the germline V gene. With 7 bases removed from V and 2 bases from J, the gap between germline ends came to 16 bases. The CDR3 reads CASTVDRYHTDTQYF. CDR3 bases: TGTGCCAGCACCGTCGACAGATACCACACAGATACGCAGTATTTT.

The count of this clone is one. V gene TRBV4-1 combines with J gene TRBJ1-6, with D possibly matching TRBD1 (6 bases). This CDR3 comprises 12 residues. Germline assignment: CDR1 MGHRA and CDR2 YSYEKL. Trimming cost V 6 bases and J 11 bases, with 11 bases left between them. For the CDR3, the DNA is TGCGCCAGCAGTAACAGGGAGACACCCCTCCACTTT. This gives the protein CASSNRETPLHF.

The gene calls are TRBV7-2 and TRBJ2-7; tentative D call: TRBD2 (5 bases). The V gene lost 1 base and the J gene lost 6 bases, with 7 bases spanning the gap. This CDR3 spans 12 amino acids. The germline V gene has CDR1 SGHTA and CDR2 FQGNSA. CDR3 DNA: TGTGCCAGCAGCTTAGAGCGGTCCGAGCAGTACTTC. Translation: CASSLERSEQYF.

V usage is TRBV5-1 and J usage is TRBJ1-3, with 9 bases fitting TRBD1. The CDR3 length is 14 residues. CDR1 and CDR2 (germline): SGHRS, YFSETQ. Trimming took 7 bases from V and 6 from J; bases not matched to a gene: 8. Here the CDR3 reads CASLIRDRVNTIYF. The CDR3 region has the DNA TGCGCCAGCCTGATCCGGGACAGGGTAAACACCATATATTTT.

The V gene is TRBV18, the J gene TRBJ1-3, with a possible D match to TRBD1 (5 bases). This CDR3 contains 15 residues. Germline CDR1 KGHSH, CDR2 LQKENI. The V gene lost 4 bases and the J gene lost 2 bases, with 12 bases spanning the gap. The CDR3 DNA is TGTGCCAGCTCACTCGGCTCAGGGCCTGGAAACACCATATATTTT. As protein: CASSLGSGPGNTIYF. Full variable domain (rest looked up from reference TRBV18 and TRBJ1-3): NAGVMQNPRHLVRRRGQEARLRCSPMKGHSHVYWYRQLPEEGLKFMVYLQKENIIDESGMPKERFSAEFPKEGPSILRIQQVVRGDSAAYFCASSLGSGPGNTIYFGEGSWLTVV.

The CDR3 DNA follows: TGTGCCAGCAGTTACCAGCGGGGGACCGATACGCAGTATTTT. Translation: CASSYQRGTDTQYF. The genes are TRBV6-5 and TRBJ2-3; 8 nucleotides agree with TRBD2. CDR3 length equals 14 residues. The ends lost 2 bases at V and 6 bases at J; junction bases unmatched: 4. The germline CDR1 and CDR2 sequences are MNHEY and SVGAGI.

This chain joins TRBV4-1 and TRBJ1-2; TRBD1 might be the D (6 bases). V shed 2 bases and J shed 5 bases, with 18 bases lying between them. The CDR3 is 16 amino acids. The germline CDR1 and CDR2 sequences are MGHRA and YSYEKL. CDR3 sequence: CASSQIQGPRRYGYTF. The CDR3 nucleotides read TGCGCCAGCAGCCAAATACAGGGACCCAGGAGGTATGGCTACACCTTC.

The V and J genes are TRBV27 and TRBJ2-2; 10 bases are a match to TRBD1. V lost 5 bases, J lost 6 bases, and 3 bases stayed unmatched. There are 14 residues in the CDR3. Germline CDR1 reads MNHEY; CDR2 reads SMNVEV (reference sequence). The CDR3 region has the DNA TGTGCCAGCAGTCGAGACAGGGGGCCCGGGGAGCTGTTTTTT. Protein sequence: CASSRDRGPGELFF.

This clone occurred a few times. At the DNA level, this CDR3 is encoded by other sequences in the same sample as well. The chain couples TRBV5-1 to TRBJ2-7; D gene ambiguous. The V gene's germline CDR1 is SGHRS and CDR2 YFSETQ. The V end lost 3 bases, the J end lost 2 bases, and 3 bases lay between the germline ends. The CDR3 spans 11 residues. The CDR3 sequence: CASSSTYEQYF. CDR3 bases: TGCGCCAGCAGCTCCACCTACGAGCAGTACTTC.

The chain joins TRBV7-6 to TRBJ2-2; 8 nucleotides line up with TRBD2. The V gene end was trimmed by 5 bases and the J gene end by 0 bases; junction bases not matched to a gene: 17. Germline V lookup: CDR1 SGHVS, CDR2 FNYEAQ. The CDR3 consists of 20 residues. As DNA, the CDR3 is TGTGCCAGCAGCCTAGATTCAATTAGTGGCGGGGGGACGAACACCGGGGAGCTGTTTTTT. It specifies CASSLDSISGGGTNTGELFF.

The chain is built from TRBV5-5 and TRBJ2-3, with 8 bases that match TRBD2. Per germline, CDR1 SGHKS and CDR2 YYEKEE (reference sequence). This CDR3 contains 15 residues. The J segment lost 0 bases and the V segment lost 7 bases, leaving 7 bases of the junction unmatched. The CDR3 DNA is TGTGCCAGCCCCGGGGGGGGGTCTAGCACAGATACGCAGTATTTT. It specifies CASPGGGSSTDTQYF.

V usage is TRBV28 and J usage is TRBJ1-5; D remains ambiguous. Germline loops: CDR1 MDHEN, CDR2 SYDVKM. The CDR3 is made up of 16 amino acids. V lost 8 bases to trimming and J lost 0 bases, with 17 bases between them. The CDR3 DNA sequence: TGTGCCAGCTTCCATTGGGGAGATTATAGCAATCAGCCCCAGCATTTT. Translation: CASFHWGDYSNQPQHF.

The chain has TRBV21-1 and TRBJ2-2; the D call of TRBD1 is as the table states it, not checked on the DNA. TRBV21-1 is reported as a pseudogene. The length of the CDR3 is 21 residues. The CDR3, as DNA: TGTGCCAGCAGCAAATTCAGAGACAGGAGGCTCCCGACGATGGGCACCGGGGAGCTGTTTTTT. Amino acid sequence: CASSKFRDRRLPTMGTGELFF.

About this clone itself: The junction does not match germline at one end; this may be a read error. The chain uses TRBV7-7 and TRBJ2-2; D might be TRBD1 (6 bases). Germline-derived CDR1 and CDR2 are SSHAT and FNYEAQ (reference sequence). The CDR3 covers 17 residues. The CDR3 sequence is CASSYDSRTANTGELFF. CDR3 in DNA: TGTGCTAGCAGCTATGATTCCCGGACAGCGAACACCGGGGAGCTGTTTTTT.

This clone has a single count. The J gene is TRBJ1-1, the V gene TRBV19; TRBD1 matches 9 bases. From germline, CDR1 is LNHDA and CDR2 SQIVND (reference sequence). V was clipped by 7 bases and J by 0 bases; unmatched bases: 9. This CDR3 has 16 amino acids. The CDR3, as DNA: TGTGCCAGTACCACCAGGACAGGGGCTATGAACACTGAAGCTTTCTTT. Its translation is CASTTRTGAMNTEAFF.

The chain links TRBV6-5 to TRBJ2-3; 7 bases match TRBD1. The CDR3 sequence is 12 residues long. Germline V CDR1 and CDR2: MNHEY, SVGAGI. The V and J ends lost 5 bases and 10 bases, in that order; junction bases with no gene match: 6. The CDR3 loop is CASSLDRVAQYF. DNA for the CDR3: TGTGCCAGCAGTCTCGACAGGGTTGCGCAGTATTTT.

The rearrangement joins TRBV6-2 or TRBV6-3 to TRBJ2-5; a weak D match, TRBD2 (6 bases). CDR1 and CDR2 (germline): MNHEY, SVGEGT. V was clipped by 5 bases and J by 5 bases, with 15 bases between them. The CDR3 spans 14 residues. The CDR3 region has the DNA TGTGCCAGCAGTCGACCAACAGGAGGGGAGACCCAGTACTTC. Amino acids: CASSRPTGGETQYF.

The V gene is TRBV4-1, the J gene TRBJ2-7; TRBD2 agrees at 7 bases. The CDR3 runs 16 residues. Per germline, CDR1 MGHRA and CDR2 YSYEKL. V lost 1 base and J lost 8; bases outside the gene matches: 14. DNA of the CDR3: TGCGCCAGCAGCCAAGGCGCCAGCGGGGCCCGCCGTCAGCAGTACTTC. Translating it yields CASSQGASGARRQQYF.

The chain has TRBV7-2 and TRBJ2-1; 7 bases align to TRBD2. This CDR3 is 16 amino acids long. Losses at the gene ends were 5 bases for V and 5 bases for J; bases not matched to a gene: 12. Germline lookup yields CDR1 SGHTA and CDR2 FQGNSA. CDR3 amino acids: CASSPGLPQPNNEQFF. The CDR3 coding sequence is TGTGCCAGCAGCCCGGGACTACCCCAACCTAACAATGAGCAGTTCTTC.

The chain carries TRBV6-5 and TRBJ1-1; D is perhaps TRBD1 (6 bases). V gave up 10 bases and J gave up 6 bases, with 21 bases separating them. This CDR3 is 14 amino acids long. Germline assignment: CDR1 MNHEY and CDR2 SVGAGI. The CDR3 sequence: CATLIPNRDPEAFF. The CDR3 DNA sequence: TGTGCCACCCTAATTCCAAACAGGGACCCTGAAGCTTTCTTT.

The chain couples TRBV23-1 to TRBJ2-5; 7 bases are shared with TRBD1. TRBV23-1 qualifies as an ORF whose function is uncertain. The CDR3 is 17 residues long. Unmatched junction bases numbered 19, after V lost 11 bases and J lost 1 base. CDR3 in DNA: TGCGCCCCGACTGACAGGGAGTGCGAAGCGTCCCAAGAGACCCAGTACTTC. Residues: CAPTDRECEASQETQYF.

V gene TRBV28 combines with J gene TRBJ1-5; no reliable D call. The CDR3 sequence is 14 residues long. The germline V gene encodes CDR1 MDHEN and CDR2 SYDVKM. V gave up 3 bases and J gave up 3 bases, with 9 bases separating them. CDR3 sequence: CASSLGAYNQPQHF. DNA for the CDR3: TGTGCCAGCAGTTTGGGAGCTTACAATCAGCCCCAGCATTTT.

Concerning this clone: The conserved closing phenylalanine or tryptophan is absent in this CDR3, likely reflecting a read error. The DNA is left out, because the CDR3 cannot be placed on it with certainty; the CDR3 is given as TCRdb lists it. The chain couples TRBV4-3 to TRBJ2-7; the D segment call TRBD1 is taken from the table without a DNA check. Germline V gene sequence: CDR1 LGHNA, CDR2 YSLEER. The CDR3 adds up to 9 amino acids, both ends counted. CDR3 sequence: CASSRGTDI.

This rearrangement joins TRBV3-1 (or the pseudogene TRBV3-2) to TRBJ2-1, with a possible D match to TRBD2 (6 bases). CDR1 and CDR2 (germline): LGHDT, YNNKEL (reference sequence). The V end lost 1 base, the J end lost 6 bases, and 7 bases lay between the germline ends. This CDR3 has 13 residues. The CDR3 protein is CASSQAGVNEQFF. CDR3 nucleotides: TGTGCCAGCAGCCAAGCGGGGGTCAATGAGCAGTTCTTC.

CDR3 protein: CASSAGQLQETQYF. CDR3 nucleotides: TGTGCCAGCAGCGCGGGACAGCTCCAAGAGACCCAGTACTTC. The chain links TRBV9 to TRBJ2-5; 7 nucleotides match TRBD1. The CDR3 spans 14 residues. Germline V gene data show CDR1 as SGDLS and CDR2 as YYNGEE. J gave up 1 base and V 3 bases, and 3 bases lay outside the gene matches.

V usage is TRBV2 and J usage is TRBJ2-7; 7 bases map to TRBD2. The germline CDR1 and CDR2 sequences are SNHLY and FYNNEI. V dropped 6 bases and J dropped 0; count of bases not matched to a gene: 8. CDR3 length: 15 amino acids. The CDR3 DNA reads as TGTGCCAGCAGAACTGGGACGGGGGGCTCCTACGAGCAGTACTTC. The encoded protein is CASRTGTGGSYEQYF.

The sample holds a few counts of this clone. This rearrangement joins TRBV6-4 to TRBJ2-2; TRBD2 matches at 7 bases. This CDR3 region has 13 residues. V shed 5 bases and J 3 bases; nucleotides not matched to a gene: 0. The germline gives CDR1 MRHNA, CDR2 SNTAGT. The chain's CDR3 is CASSSGDTGELFF. CDR3 nucleotide sequence: TGTGCCAGCAGTAGCGGGGACACCGGGGAGCTGTTTTTT.

A single count supports this clone. The chain links TRBV9 to TRBJ1-1, with D unresolved. The length of the CDR3 is 14 residues. Germline loops: CDR1 SGDLS, CDR2 YYNGEE. Trimming removed 4 bases from V and 3 bases from J, with 13 bases in between. This CDR3 is CASSPPSRDTEAFF. The CDR3 nucleotides read TGTGCCAGCAGCCCCCCCAGCCGGGACACTGAAGCTTTCTTT.